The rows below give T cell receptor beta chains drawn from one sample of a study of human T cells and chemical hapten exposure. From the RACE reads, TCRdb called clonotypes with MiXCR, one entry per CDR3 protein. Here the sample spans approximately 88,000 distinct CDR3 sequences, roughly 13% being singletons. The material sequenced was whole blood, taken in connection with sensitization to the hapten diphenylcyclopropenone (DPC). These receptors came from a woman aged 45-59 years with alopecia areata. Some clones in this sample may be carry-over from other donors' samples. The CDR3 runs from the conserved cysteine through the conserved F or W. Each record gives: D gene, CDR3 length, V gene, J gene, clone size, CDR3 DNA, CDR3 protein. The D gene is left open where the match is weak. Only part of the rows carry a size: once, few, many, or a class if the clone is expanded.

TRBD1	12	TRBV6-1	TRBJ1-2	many	TGTGCCACCTCCCAGGGGGGGTATGGCTACACCTTC	CATSQGGYGYTF
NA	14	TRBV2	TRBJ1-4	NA	TGTGCCAGCAGTGAAGCGAGAACAGTTGAAAAACTGTTTTTT	CASSEARTVEKLFF
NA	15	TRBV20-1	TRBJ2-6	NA	TGCAGTGCCCAGGGGGGAGGCTCTGGGGCCAACGTCCTGACTTTC	CSAQGGGSGANVLTF
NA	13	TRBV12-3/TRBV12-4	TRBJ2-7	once	TGTGCCAGCAGTTCCTCAGACAGGGAGGGGAGGTACTTC	CASSSSDREGRYF
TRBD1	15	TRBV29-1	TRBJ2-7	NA	TGCAGCGTGCGCCCGGGACAGGGGTCCCACGGCGAGCAGTACTTC	CSVRPGQGSHGEQYF
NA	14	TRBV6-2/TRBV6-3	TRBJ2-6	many	TGTGCCAGCAGTTACTCGACAGGGGCCAACGTCCTGACTTTC	CASSYSTGANVLTF
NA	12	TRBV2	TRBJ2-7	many	TGTGCCAGCAGGTATAGCTCCTACGAGCAGTACTTC	CASRYSSYEQYF
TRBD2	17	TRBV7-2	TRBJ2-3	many	TGTGCCAGCAGCTTCGGGGTAGCGGGAGAGAGCACAGATACGCAGTATTTT	CASSFGVAGESTDTQYF
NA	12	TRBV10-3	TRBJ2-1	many	TGTGCCATCTTGGGCCTAAACAATGAGCAGTTCTTC	CAILGLNNEQFF
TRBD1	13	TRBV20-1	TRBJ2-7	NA	TGCAGTGCAACGGACAGGATCTCCTACGAGCAGTACTTC	CSATDRISYEQYF
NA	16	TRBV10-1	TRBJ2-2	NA	TGCGCCAGCAGCGGCCCCACAGGACAGAACACCGGGGAGCTGTTTTTT	CASSGPTGQNTGELFF
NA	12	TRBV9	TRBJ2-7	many	TGTGCCAGCAGCGCCCGGGACTACGAGCAGTACTTC	CASSARDYEQYF
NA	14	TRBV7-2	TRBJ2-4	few	TGTGCCAGCAGCTTCCTAGGGGGGGCTCACATTCAGTACTTC	CASSFLGGAHIQYF
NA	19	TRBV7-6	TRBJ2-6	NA	TGTGCCAGCAGCTTATCTTTTTGGACCGAGAGCTCTGGGGCCAACGTCCTGACTTTC	CASSLSFWTESSGANVLTF
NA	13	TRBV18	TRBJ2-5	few	TGTGCCAGCTCCAGACAGGTCCAAGAGACCCAGTACTTC	CASSRQVQETQYF
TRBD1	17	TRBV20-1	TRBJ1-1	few	TGCAGTGCAAAGGATCGGGACAGGGGGACCATGAACACTGAAGCTTTCTTT	CSAKDRDRGTMNTEAFF
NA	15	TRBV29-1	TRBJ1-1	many	TGCAGCGTTGCCATCAAGGGAGACTTGAACACTGAAGCTTTCTTT	CSVAIKGDLNTEAFF
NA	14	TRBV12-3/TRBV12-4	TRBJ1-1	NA	TGTGCCAGCAGCGCTCAGGGAAGAGTAACTGAAGCTTTCTTT	CASSAQGRVTEAFF
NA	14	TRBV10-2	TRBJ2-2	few	TGCGCCAGCACTGCAGGACCGAACACCGGGGAGCTGTTTTTT	CASTAGPNTGELFF
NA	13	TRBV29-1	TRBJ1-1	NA	TGCAGCGTGGGAGTCAGAGTCGGCACTGAAGCTTTCTTT	CSVGVRVGTEAFF
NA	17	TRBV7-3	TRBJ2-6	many	TGTGCCAGCAGCTTTCGACAGGGAGGTACCGGGGCCAACGTCCTGACTTTC	CASSFRQGGTGANVLTF
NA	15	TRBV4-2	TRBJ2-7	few	TGTGCCAGCAGCCAAGGACCGGGAACCTCCTACGAGCAGTACTTC	CASSQGPGTSYEQYF
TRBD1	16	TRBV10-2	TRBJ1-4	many	TGCGCCAGCAGTGAGTCGATAGGGGGCCTTAATGAAAAACTGTTTTTT	CASSESIGGLNEKLFF
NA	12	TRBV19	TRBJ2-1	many	TGTGCCTGTCGGGGCCCAGGGGATGAGCAGTTCTTC	CACRGPGDEQFF
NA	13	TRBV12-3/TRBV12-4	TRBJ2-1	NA	TGTGCCAGCAGTTTTGGCTTAAACAATGAGCAGTTCTTC	CASSFGLNNEQFF
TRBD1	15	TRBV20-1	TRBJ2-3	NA	TGCAGTGCCATCCCGGGACAGGGGTGGACAGATACGCAGTATTTT	CSAIPGQGWTDTQYF
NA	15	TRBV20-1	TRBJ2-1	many	TGCAGTGCTAGGGGAATGGACGGGAGAAGAAATGAGCAGTTCTTC	CSARGMDGRRNEQFF
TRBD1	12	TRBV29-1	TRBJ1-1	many	TGCAGCGTCCTGGGACAGTCCACTGAAGCTTTCTTT	CSVLGQSTEAFF
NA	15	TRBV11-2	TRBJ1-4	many	TGTGCCAGCAGCTTAGGATCCCGGGGTGACGAAAAACTGTTTTTT	CASSLGSRGDEKLFF
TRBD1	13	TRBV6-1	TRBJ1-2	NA	TGTGCCAGCAGGGACAGGGGCGTCTATGGCTACACCTTC	CASRDRGVYGYTF
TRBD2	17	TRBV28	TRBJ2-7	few	TGTGCCAGCAGTTTATCCACTAGCGGGGGGGCACTTGCCAAGCAGTACTTC	CASSLSTSGGALAKQYF
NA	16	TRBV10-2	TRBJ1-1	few	TGCGCCAGCAGTGAGAGTTTGTGGCGGGGAAGGACTGAAGCTTTCTTT	CASSESLWRGRTEAFF
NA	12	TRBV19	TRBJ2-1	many	TGTGCCAGTAGTATCCAAAACAATGAGCAGTTCTTC	CASSIQNNEQFF
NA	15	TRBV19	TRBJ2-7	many	TGTGCCAGTAGCGCACTCATGGGCCTATCCTACGAGCAGTACTTC	CASSALMGLSYEQYF
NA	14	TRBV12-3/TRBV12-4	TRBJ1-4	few	TGTGCCAGCAGTCCTCGAGGTGACGCCGAGAAACTGTTTTTT	CASSPRGDAEKLFF
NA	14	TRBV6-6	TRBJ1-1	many	TGCCCCAGCAGGGGAGGGGGGGAGAACACTGAAGCTTTCTTT	CPSRGGGENTEAFF
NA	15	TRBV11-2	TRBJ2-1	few	TGTGCCAGCAGCTTAGATTTGGGATCCTACAATGAGCAGTTCTTC	CASSLDLGSYNEQFF
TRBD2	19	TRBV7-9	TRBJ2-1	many	TGTGCCAGCAGTTCCTCCGGGACTAAGAAGGAGTTGTCCTACAATGAGCAGTTCTTC	CASSSSGTKKELSYNEQFF
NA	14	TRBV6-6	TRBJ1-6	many	TGTGCCAGCAGTTACTCGATCGATAATTCACCCCTCCACTTT	CASSYSIDNSPLHF
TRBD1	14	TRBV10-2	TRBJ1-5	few	TGCGCCAGCACCTTAGGGGGCCTCTATCAGCCCCAGCATTTT	CASTLGGLYQPQHF
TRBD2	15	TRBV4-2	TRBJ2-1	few	TGTGCCAGCAGCCAAGATCGGGGGGTTCACAATGAGCAGTTCTTC	CASSQDRGVHNEQFF
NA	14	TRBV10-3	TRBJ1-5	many	TGTGCCATCAGTGTGGGTGCAGGGGATCAGCCCCAGCATTTT	CAISVGAGDQPQHF
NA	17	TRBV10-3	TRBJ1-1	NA	TGTGCCATCAGTGAGTCAGGACAACGAACCCGGAACACTGAAGCTTTCTTT	CAISESGQRTRNTEAFF
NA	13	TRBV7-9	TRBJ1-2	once	TGTGCCAGCAGCCCCCCCAGGGACTATGGCTACACCTTC	CASSPPRDYGYTF
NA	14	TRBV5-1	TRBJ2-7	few	TGCGCCAGCAGCTTGGCGGGGGACCCCTACGAGCAGTACTTC	CASSLAGDPYEQYF
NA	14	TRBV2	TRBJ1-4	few	TGTGCCAGCAACCGAGAGGCCAAGGGTGAAAAACTGTTTTTT	CASNREAKGEKLFF
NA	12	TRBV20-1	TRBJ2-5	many	TGCAGTGCAGGGATACTTCAAGAGACCCAGTACTTC	CSAGILQETQYF
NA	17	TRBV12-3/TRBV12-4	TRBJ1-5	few	TGTGCCAGCAGTTTTTATCTGGGGGGCAGGGGCAATCAGCCCCAGCATTTT	CASSFYLGGRGNQPQHF
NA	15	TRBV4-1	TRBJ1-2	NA	TGCGCCAGCAGCCAAGATCGGCAGGATAACTATGGCTACACCTTC	CASSQDRQDNYGYTF
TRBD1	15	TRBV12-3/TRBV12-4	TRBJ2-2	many	TGTGCCAGCAGTCCCCGGACAGGGGCCACCGGGGAGCTGTTTTTT	CASSPRTGATGELFF
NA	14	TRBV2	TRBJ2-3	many	TGTGCCAGCACACAGGGTTTCGGCACAGATACGCAGTATTTT	CASTQGFGTDTQYF
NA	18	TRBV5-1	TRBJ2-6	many	TGCGCCAGCAGCGGGCCGGGACCCACCCGCGCTGGGGCCAACGTCCTGACTTTC	CASSGPGPTRAGANVLTF
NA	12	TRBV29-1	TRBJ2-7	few	TGCAGCGGGAGTCAGGGGCGAGGGGAGCAGTACTTC	CSGSQGRGEQYF
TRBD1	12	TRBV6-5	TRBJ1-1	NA	TGTGCCAGCCAGTCAGGGGGCACTGAAGCTTTCTTT	CASQSGGTEAFF
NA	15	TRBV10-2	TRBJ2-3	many	TGCGCCAGCACCCCAGCTCCGCCTAGCACAGATACGCAGTATTTT	CASTPAPPSTDTQYF
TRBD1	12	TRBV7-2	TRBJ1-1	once	TGTGCCAGCAGCCTAAAGGGGGCGCGGGCTTTCTTT	CASSLKGARAFF